A single sample is the source of the 31 T cell receptor beta chains below, sequenced in a study of shared clonotypes between healthy human individuals. Naivety among CD8 cells was defined by CD45RO negativity and positive CCR7 selection, thereby excluding terminally differentiated effector memory CD45RA+ cells. This table comes from immunoSEQ multiplex PCR, and its TCRdb copy is limited to in-frame clones, with some not included. This sample carries about 2 million clones, roughly 95% of them seen once, and the ten largest clones take 1.2%. The specimen was naive CD8+ T cells sorted from blood. Every receptor here comes from a young man in good health.

The chain uses TRBV5-1 and TRBJ2-1; TRBD2 matches 7 bases. After removal of 0 bases from V and 9 bases from J, the junction contained 6 bases not matched to a gene. The germline V gene has CDR1 SGHRS and CDR2 YFSETQ. This CDR3 is 14 amino acids long. As DNA, the CDR3 is TGCGCCAGCAGCTTGGTGGGAGGGGACCTTGAGCAGTTCTTC. Translation: CASSLVGGDLEQFF.

The gene calls are TRBV7-2 and TRBJ2-3; 9 nucleotides line up with TRBD2. Germline V gives CDR1 SGHTA, CDR2 FQGNSA. This CDR3 comprises 15 residues. Trimming at V came to 4 bases and at J to 3 bases, leaving 5 bases not matched to a gene. The CDR3 loop is CASSSYSGRTDTQYF. CDR3 bases: TGTGCCAGCAGCTCCTATAGCGGGAGAACAGATACGCAGTATTTT.

J is TRBJ2-2 and V is TRBV9; a possible D gene is TRBD1 (5 bases). The CDR3 is made up of 14 amino acids. Germline CDR1 is SGDLS and CDR2 is YYNGEE. Trimming pared 4 bases from V and 6 bases from J, leaving 13 bases between. CDR3 amino acids: CASSPTAGPGELFF. The DNA for the CDR3 is TGTGCCAGCAGCCCCACCGCAGGGCCCGGGGAGCTGTTTTTT.

This chain connects TRBV4-1 to TRBJ2-2; perhaps TRBD2 as D (6 bases). CDR3 length equals 12 residues. CDR1 MGHRA and CDR2 YSYEKL come from the germline V gene. V gave up 5 bases and J gave up 7 bases, with 8 bases separating them. The CDR3 DNA is TGCGCCAGCAGCTTAGCGGTCGGGGAGCTGTTTTTT. This sequence encodes CASSLAVGELFF.

The rearrangement uses TRBV27 and TRBJ2-7; 7 bases map to TRBD1. The CDR3 extends over 13 amino acids. J was trimmed by 3 bases and V by 4 bases; bases with no gene match: 3. Per the germline V gene, CDR1 is MNHEY and CDR2 is SMNVEV (reference sequence). CDR3 loop: CASSYNRGYEQYF. CDR3 nucleotide sequence: TGTGCCAGCAGTTATAACAGGGGCTACGAGCAGTACTTC.

The gene calls are TRBV12-5 and TRBJ2-5; D might be TRBD2 (6 bases). V was trimmed by 0 bases and J by 5 bases, leaving 16 bases between them. Germline V lookup: CDR1 LGHNT, CDR2 FRNRAP. The CDR3 sequence is 16 residues long. CDR3 DNA sequence: TGTGCTAGTGGTTTGGTAAACGGCGGAGGAGGGGAGACCCAGTACTTC. This gives the protein CASGLVNGGGGETQYF.

This chain joins TRBV5-1 and TRBJ2-1; TRBD1 agrees at 7 bases. This CDR3 spans 16 amino acids. V lost 3 bases to trimming and J lost 6 bases; unmatched junction nucleotides: 12. The germline V gene has CDR1 SGHRS and CDR2 YFSETQ. CDR3 sequence reads: CASSYRQGPGSNEQFF. CDR3 DNA sequence: TGCGCCAGCAGCTACCGACAGGGACCAGGCAGCAATGAGCAGTTCTTC.

V usage is TRBV7-9 and J usage is TRBJ2-2; perhaps TRBD1 as D (5 bases). Trimming cost V 2 bases and J 4 bases, with 17 bases left between them. The CDR3 totals 17 residues. Per germline, CDR1 SEHNR and CDR2 FQNEAQ (reference sequence). CDR3 in amino acids: CASSLFIGVEPTGELFF. The DNA for the CDR3 is TGTGCCAGCAGCTTATTTATAGGGGTAGAGCCCACCGGGGAGCTGTTTTTT. The full variable domain, rest sourced from reference TRBV7-9 and TRBJ2-2, is DTGVSQNPRHKITKRGQNVTFRCDPISEHNRLYWYRQTLGQGPEFLTYFQNEAQLEKSRLLSDRFSAERPKGSFSTLEIQRTEQGDSAMYLCASSLFIGVEPTGELFFGEGSRLTVL.

The J gene is TRBJ2-5, the V gene TRBV21-1; TRBD2, as called in the table, went unchecked against the DNA. TRBV21-1 is a pseudogene locus. There are 15 residues in the CDR3. The CDR3 DNA sequence: TGTGCCAGCCTCTATATCCAGGGACTTCAAGAGACCCAGTACTTC. Translation: CASLYIQGLQETQYF.

The chain links TRBV5-5 to TRBJ2-7; D possibly corresponds to TRBD1 (6 bases). CDR3 length equals 13 residues. V was trimmed by 4 bases and J by 4 bases, leaving 12 bases between them. From germline, CDR1 is SGHKS and CDR2 YYEKEE (reference sequence). The CDR3 here is CASSEGVRYEQYF. As DNA, the CDR3 is TGTGCCAGCAGCGAGGGGGTTCGGTACGAGCAGTACTTC.

The V gene is TRBV5-4, the J gene TRBJ2-4; 8 bases line up with TRBD2. CDR1 is SGHNT and CDR2 is YYREEE in the germline V gene (reference sequence). This CDR3 is built from 16 residues. V shed 3 bases, J shed 3 bases, and the junction held 8 bases outside the gene matches. The DNA for the CDR3 is TGTGCCAGCAGCTCGGCCGGGGGGGCGCTCAAAAACATTCAGTACTTC. Translated: CASSSAGGALKNIQYF.

The genes are TRBV11-2 and TRBJ2-7; 7 nucleotides line up with TRBD1. The germline V gene has CDR1 SGHAT and CDR2 FQNNGV. This CDR3 is 18 amino acids long. The V and J ends lost 3 bases and 1 base, in that order; junction bases with no gene match: 15. The CDR3 DNA follows: TGTGCCAGCAGCTTGGCCCCCTGGACAGGTGAAGGGTCCTACGAGCAGTACTTC. It translates to CASSLAPWTGEGSYEQYF.

The chain recombines TRBV7-2 with TRBJ2-7; the D gene is possibly TRBD1 (6 bases). CDR1 is SGHTA and CDR2 is FQGNSA in the germline V gene. V was pared by 2 bases and J by 4 bases, with 15 bases between. The CDR3 totals 15 residues. Here the CDR3 DNA reads TGTGCCAGCAGCTTATTGCGACAGGTTTCTTACGAGCAGTACTTC. Residues: CASSLLRQVSYEQYF.

This clone was observed a single time. The same CDR3 also results from other DNA sequences found in this sample. CDR3 protein: CASSFSGGTDTQYF. As DNA, the CDR3 is TGTGCCAGCAGTTTTTCGGGAGGCACAGATACGCAGTATTTT. The chain combines TRBV28 with TRBJ2-3; D perhaps matches TRBD2 (6 bases). The CDR3 contains 14 residues. V shed 3 bases and J shed 1 base, with 8 bases lying between them. The V gene's germline CDR1 is MDHEN and CDR2 SYDVKM.

The CDR3 coding sequence is TGCGCCAGCAGCCAAGGGGGGGGGCTAGCTGATACGCAGTATTTT. The encoded protein is CASSQGGGLADTQYF. The rearrangement links TRBV4-1 to TRBJ2-3; D perhaps matches TRBD2 (7 bases). V dropped 1 base and J dropped 6 bases, with 14 bases sitting between them. Germline CDR1 MGHRA, CDR2 YSYEKL. The CDR3 is 15 residues long.

Points on this clone: An end of the junction does not agree with germline; a read error may underlie this. The chain has TRBV27 and TRBJ2-1, with 11 bases aligning to TRBD2. Per germline, CDR1 MNHEY and CDR2 SMNVEV (reference sequence). The CDR3 extends over 12 amino acids. The CDR3 reads CASSSGLADSLF. CDR3 nucleotides: TGTGCCAGCAGTTCGGGACTAGCGGATTCCCTCTTC.

The chain joins TRBV18 to TRBJ2-7; the D gene is possibly TRBD2 (5 bases). The V gene lost 2 bases and the J gene lost 3 bases, with 17 bases spanning the gap. Germline V gene sequence: CDR1 KGHSH, CDR2 LQKENI. This CDR3 contains 16 residues. The CDR3 protein is CASSPFDEGRYYEQYF. The DNA of the CDR3 is TGTGCCAGCTCACCATTCGACGAGGGCCGATACTACGAGCAGTACTTC.

The chain uses TRBV6-1 and TRBJ1-1; D gene unclear. The germline V and J ends were trimmed by 1 base and 7 bases, with 10 bases remaining between them. Looked up from germline, CDR1 is MNHNS and CDR2 is SASEGT. The CDR3 covers 13 residues. As DNA, the CDR3 is TGTGCCAGCAGTGAAGAAATAGTCTTTGAAGCTTTCTTT. Protein: CASSEEIVFEAFF.

The chain combines TRBV2 with TRBJ2-3, with D tentatively TRBD2 (5 bases). CDR1 SNHLY and CDR2 FYNNEI come from the germline V gene. The CDR3 covers 17 residues. V lost 2 bases and J 7 bases, leaving 22 bases between the germline ends. The CDR3 sequence: CASSEQRGLLTSHTQYF. In DNA, the CDR3 is TGTGCCAGCAGTGAACAGAGAGGACTGTTAACTTCACATACGCAGTATTTT. Full variable domain (missing parts from reference TRBV2 and TRBJ2-3): EPEVTQTPSHQVTQMGQEVILRCVPISNHLYFYWYRQILGQKVEFLVSFYNNEISEKSEIFDDQFSVERPDGSNFTLKIRSTKLEDSAMYFCASSEQRGLLTSHTQYFGPGTRLTVL.

The chain has TRBV15 and TRBJ2-7; D assignment may be TRBD1 or TRBD2 (7 bases each). In germline, CDR1 is LNHNV, CDR2 YYDKDF (reference sequence). The CDR3 has 14 residues. Deletions cut 4 bases from V and 4 bases from J, with 14 bases between. The CDR3 DNA reads TGTGCCACCAGCACAGGGGGGGAGGCGTACGAGCAGTACTTC. The encoded protein is CATSTGGEAYEQYF. The full variable domain, its missing parts supplied by reference TRBV15 and TRBJ2-7, is DAMVIQNPRYQVTQFGKPVTLSCSQTLNHNVMYWYQQKSSQAPKLLFHYYDKDFNNEADTPDNFQSRRPNTSFCFLDIRSPGLGDTAMYLCATSTGGEAYEQYFGPGTRLTVT.

CDR3 DNA sequence: TGTGCCAGCAGCCCACGAAACACCCCCACAGATACGCAGTATTTT. Protein product: CASSPRNTPTDTQYF. V is TRBV7-9 and J is TRBJ2-3; D gene ambiguous. Per the germline V gene, CDR1 is SEHNR and CDR2 is FQNEAQ (reference sequence). This CDR3 contains 15 residues. Trimming cost V 5 bases and J 2 bases, with 14 bases left between them.

The rearrangement links TRBV7-6 to TRBJ2-5; unclear D gene. The CDR3 has 14 amino acids. Germline lookup yields CDR1 SGHVS and CDR2 FNYEAQ. Deletions cut 1 base from V and 5 bases from J, with 11 bases between. CDR3 sequence (DNA): TGTGCCAGCAGCTTAGAAGGGCTAGGGGAGACCCAGTACTTC. As protein: CASSLEGLGETQYF.

CDR3 sequence (DNA): TGTGCCAGCAGCCTCGGGACAGGGAGATGGGAGACCCAGTACTTC. It yields the protein CASSLGTGRWETQYF. The chain has TRBV6-5 and TRBJ2-5; 9 positions match TRBD1. The J segment lost 5 bases and the V segment lost 6 bases, leaving 10 bases of the junction unmatched. Germline-derived CDR1 and CDR2 are MNHEY and SVGAGI. CDR3 length equals 15 residues.

V gene TRBV7-8 combines with J gene TRBJ1-2; TRBD1 matches 9 bases. V shed 5 bases and J 3 bases; nucleotides not matched to a gene: 4. From germline, CDR1 is SGHVS and CDR2 FQNEAQ. The CDR3 covers 14 residues. In nucleotides, the CDR3 is TGTGCCAGCAGCACCCGGGACAGGGACTATGGCTACACCTTC. Amino acids: CASSTRDRDYGYTF. The full variable domain, completed using reference TRBV7-8 and TRBJ1-2, is GAGVSQSPRYKVAKRGQDVALRCDPISGHVSLFWYQQALGQGPEFLTYFQNEAQLDKSGLPSDRFFAERPEGSVSTLKIQRTQQEDSAVYLCASSTRDRDYGYTFGSGTRLTVV.

The chain employs TRBV2 and TRBJ2-3; a possible D gene is TRBD1 (6 bases). V was trimmed by 4 bases and J by 5 bases, leaving 19 bases between them. Germline V gene sequence: CDR1 SNHLY, CDR2 FYNNEI. The CDR3 is 16 residues long. The CDR3 here is CASSGSGGTFKDTQYF. The CDR3 DNA reads TGTGCCAGCAGTGGATCGGGTGGGACATTTAAAGATACGCAGTATTTT.

The chain links TRBV5-1 to TRBJ2-5; 7 bases fit TRBD1. Germline trimming cut 4 bases from V and 2 bases from J; bases unmatched to any gene: 8. Germline assignment: CDR1 SGHRS and CDR2 YFSETQ. This CDR3 region has 15 residues. The CDR3 here is CASSHQGQPQETQYF. CDR3 nucleotides: TGCGCCAGCAGCCATCAGGGACAGCCTCAAGAGACCCAGTACTTC.

This clone was seen a single time. The CDR3 nucleotides read TGTGCCAGCTCACCATCAGGACAGATCACTGAAGCTTTCTTT. The encoded protein is CASSPSGQITEAFF. The chain couples TRBV18 to TRBJ1-1; D might be TRBD1 (6 bases). This CDR3 is built from 14 residues. The V gene lost 2 bases and the J gene lost 4 bases, with 11 bases spanning the gap. Germline CDR1 is KGHSH and CDR2 is LQKENI. Full variable domain (remainder filled in from reference TRBV18 and TRBJ1-1): NAGVMQNPRHLVRRRGQEARLRCSPMKGHSHVYWYRQLPEEGLKFMVYLQKENIIDESGMPKERFSAEFPKEGPSILRIQQVVRGDSAAYFCASSPSGQITEAFFGQGTRLTVV.

The gene calls are TRBV6-1 and TRBJ2-7, with a possible D match to TRBD2 (5 bases). Germline V gives CDR1 MNHNS, CDR2 SASEGT. The V gene lost 9 bases and the J gene lost 3 bases, with 15 bases spanning the gap. This CDR3 region has 13 residues. The CDR3 DNA is TGTGCCAGTCGACCGGAGGTTAACTACGAGCAGTACTTC. The encoded protein is CASRPEVNYEQYF.

The chain carries TRBV7-9 and TRBJ2-1; 10 positions agree with TRBD2. V was clipped by 5 bases and J by 6 bases; unmatched bases: 1. The CDR3 extends over 13 amino acids. The germline CDR1 and CDR2 sequences are SEHNR and FQNEAQ (reference sequence). CDR3 sequence: CASSGLAANEQFF. The CDR3 DNA reads as TGTGCCAGCAGCGGACTAGCGGCCAATGAGCAGTTCTTC.

The chain joins TRBV6-5 to TRBJ1-1; the D gene is possibly TRBD1 (5 bases). The CDR3 loop spans 14 amino acids. V was pared by 2 bases and J by 5 bases, with 12 bases between. The germline gives CDR1 MNHEY, CDR2 SVGAGI. This CDR3 reads CASSYGTEGTEAFF. CDR3 DNA: TGTGCCAGCAGTTACGGGACCGAGGGGACTGAAGCTTTCTTT.

Worth noting for this clone: Other nucleotide sequences in the sample specify the same CDR3. The rearrangement joins TRBV27 to TRBJ2-7, with TRBD2 identical over 10 bases. Germline V lookup: CDR1 MNHEY, CDR2 SMNVEV (reference sequence). V shed 4 bases and J 4 bases; nucleotides not matched to a gene: 4. The CDR3 is made up of 14 amino acids. CDR3 sequence (DNA): TGTGCCAGCAGTTCCCTAGCGGGAGTATACGAGCAGTACTTC. It yields the protein CASSSLAGVYEQYF.